Below are 14 T cell receptor beta chains sequenced from a single sample in a study of shared clonotypes between healthy human individuals. Sequencing was performed with immunoSEQ multiplex PCR; in TCRdb, only in-frame clones are kept and a portion is missing. The sample includes 1.5 million to 2.5 million clones, over 85% seen only once; the top ten take approximately 1.2%. CD8 cells regarded as naive lacked CD45RO, were positively chosen for CCR7, and omitted terminally differentiated effector memory CD45RA+ cells. The sequenced sample was naive CD8+ T cells sorted from blood. These receptor sequences come from a man younger than 35 in good health.

As concerns this clone: This sample also contains other DNA sequences that code for the same CDR3. The J gene is TRBJ2-7, the V gene TRBV5-6; either TRBD1 or TRBD2 may supply D (6 bases each). Trimming took 4 bases from V and 3 from J, leaving 14 bases between them. CDR3 size: 14 residues. Germline V lookup: CDR1 SGHDT, CDR2 YYEEEE. The DNA for the CDR3 is TGTGCCAGCAGCCTACCGGGGGCGGGCTACGAGCAGTACTTC. Its protein product is CASSLPGAGYEQYF.

As concerns this clone: This sample includes further DNA sequences coding for the same CDR3. The genes are TRBV19 and TRBJ1-1; D not certain. CDR1 is LNHDA, CDR2 SQIVND, per germline (reference sequence). The CDR3 spans 12 residues. Trimming pared 6 bases from V and 1 base from J, leaving 6 bases between. The CDR3 reads CASRTENTEAFF. The CDR3 DNA is TGTGCCAGTAGGACGGAGAACACTGAAGCTTTCTTT. The whole variable domain, remainder taken from reference TRBV19 and TRBJ1-1, is DGGITQSPKYLFRKEGQNVTLSCEQNLNHDAMYWYRQDPGQGLRLIYYSQIVNDFQKGDIAEGYSVSREKKESFPLTVTSAQKNPTAFYLCASRTENTEAFFGQGTRLTVV.

The chain has TRBV11-2 and TRBJ1-1; D is ambiguous. There are 13 residues in the CDR3. Germline V gene lookup returns CDR1 SGHAT and CDR2 FQNNGV. V was cut by 1 base and J by 7 bases, with 10 bases left in between. CDR3 sequence: CASSLGPAFEAFF. Here the CDR3 DNA reads TGTGCCAGCAGCTTAGGGCCAGCCTTTGAAGCTTTCTTT. The complete variable domain, with remaining parts taken from reference TRBV11-2 and TRBJ1-1, reads EAGVAQSPRYKIIEKRQSVAFWCNPISGHATLYWYQQILGQGPKLLIQFQNNGVVDDSQLPKDRFSAERLKGVDSTLKIQPAKLEDSAVYLCASSLGPAFEAFFGQGTRLTVV.

This chain links TRBV7-2 with TRBJ1-3, with no clear D. Germline CDR1 reads SGHTA; CDR2 reads FQGNSA. Trimming cost V 2 bases and J 4 bases, with 15 bases left between them. The CDR3 loop spans 16 amino acids. The CDR3 spells CASSLSTEGTGNTIYF. For the CDR3, the DNA is TGTGCCAGCAGCTTAAGTACAGAGGGTACGGGAAACACCATATATTTT.

The V gene is TRBV9, the J gene TRBJ2-3; TRBD2 might be the D (5 bases). V was pared by 1 base and J by 4 bases, with 13 bases between. The length of the CDR3 is 15 residues. CDR1 is SGDLS, CDR2 YYNGEE, per germline. In DNA form, the CDR3 reads TGTGCCAGCAGCGTATCAGGCCTTAGCGCAGATACGCAGTATTTT. This codes for CASSVSGLSADTQYF.

The chain combines TRBV7-9 with TRBJ1-2; D unresolved. Germline V gives CDR1 SEHNR, CDR2 FQNEAQ (reference sequence). The ends were cut back, 5 bases at V and 3 bases at J, with 22 bases in the middle. The length of the CDR3 is 17 residues. CDR3 nucleotides: TGTGCCAGCAGCCCGCCGGGGAGGGAGTCACAGCACTATGGCTACACCTTC. It encodes CASSPPGRESQHYGYTF. Full variable domain (remainder filled in from reference TRBV7-9 and TRBJ1-2): DTGVSQNPRHKITKRGQNVTFRCDPISEHNRLYWYRQTLGQGPEFLTYFQNEAQLEKSRLLSDRFSAERPKGSFSTLEIQRTEQGDSAMYLCASSPPGRESQHYGYTFGSGTRLTVV.

The chain has TRBV15 and TRBJ2-5; D is possibly TRBD2 (6 bases). V was trimmed by 7 bases and J by 0 bases, leaving 12 bases between them. CDR1 and CDR2 (germline): LNHNV, YYDKDF (reference sequence). The CDR3 runs to 14 residues. CDR3 sequence (DNA): TGTGCCACCAAGGAGGGAAAGTACCAAGAGACCCAGTACTTC. Protein sequence: CATKEGKYQETQYF.

The chain links TRBV10-3 to TRBJ2-3; D possibly corresponds to TRBD1 (6 bases). Germline CDR1 reads ENHRY; CDR2 reads SYGVKD. The CDR3 is made up of 13 amino acids. Trimming cost V 10 bases and J 5 bases, with 16 bases left between them. DNA of the CDR3: TGTGCCACCTTACAGGGCATGGGAGATACGCAGTATTTT. Its translation is CATLQGMGDTQYF.

The chain combines TRBV6-5 with TRBJ1-1; D is undetermined. CDR1 and CDR2 from the germline V gene are MNHEY and SVGAGI. V gave up 4 bases and J gave up 1 base, with 10 bases separating them. The CDR3 covers 14 residues. The CDR3 region has the DNA TGTGCCAGCAGTTCGCAACAGAGGAACACTGAAGCTTTCTTT. It specifies CASSSQQRNTEAFF.

To note about this clone: This sample includes further DNA sequences coding for the same CDR3. This chain uses TRBV20-1 with TRBJ2-7, with D hard to call. V was shortened by 6 bases and J by 4 bases, with 10 bases between the two germline ends. CDR1 is DFQATT and CDR2 is SNEGSKA in the germline V gene (reference sequence). The CDR3 is 11 amino acids. The chain's CDR3 is CSAPDGYEQYF. CDR3 DNA sequence: TGCAGTGCACCGGACGGATACGAGCAGTACTTC.

The gene calls are TRBV6-1 and TRBJ2-7; TRBD1 agrees at 11 bases. From germline, CDR1 is MNHNS and CDR2 SASEGT. V was pared by 5 bases and J by 3 bases, with 3 bases of the junction left unmatched. The CDR3 has 14 amino acids. The CDR3 bases are TGTGCCAGCAGTCCGGACAGGGGGCTCTACGAGCAGTACTTC. This sequence encodes CASSPDRGLYEQYF.

CDR3 sequence (DNA): TGTGCCAGCAGTTTTTGGACTAGTTACTACGAGCAGTACTTC. Protein sequence: CASSFWTSYYEQYF. This chain joins TRBV28 and TRBJ2-7; TRBD2 aligns across 7 bases. CDR3 size: 14 residues. V lost 3 bases to trimming and J lost 3 bases; unmatched junction nucleotides: 5. Germline V CDR1 and CDR2: MDHEN, SYDVKM. Drawing the rest from reference TRBV28 and TRBJ2-7, the complete variable domain is DVKVTQSSRYLVKRTGEKVFLECVQDMDHENMFWYRQDPGLGLRLIYFSYDVKMKEKGDIPEGYSVSREKKERFSLILESASTNQTSMYLCASSFWTSYYEQYFGPGTRLTVT.

This clone was observed a handful of times. At the DNA level, this CDR3 is encoded by other sequences in the same sample as well. This sequence joins TRBV27 and TRBJ2-2; D is undetermined. The length of the CDR3 is 12 residues. Trimming stripped 3 bases from V and 4 bases from J, with 3 bases between. From germline, CDR1 is MNHEY and CDR2 SMNVEV (reference sequence). The CDR3 sequence is CASSFGTGELFF. In nucleotides, the CDR3 is TGTGCCAGCAGTTTCGGCACCGGGGAGCTGTTTTTT.

This clone was observed once. The chain has TRBV21-1 and TRBJ1-3; TRBD1 is the table's D call, not checked against the DNA. TRBV21-1 counts as a pseudogene. The CDR3 loop spans 16 amino acids. As DNA, the CDR3 is TGTGCCAGCAGCAAACCGGACAGTCTCTCTGGAAACACCATATATTTT. Encoded protein: CASSKPDSLSGNTIYF.